This T cell receptor (beta chain) was recorded in a study of post-analysis software for immune sequencing data. On the study more broadly: Relapsing-remitting, secondary progressive and progressive-relapsing multiple sclerosis courses were included.

Findings and caveats of the study: Controls showed significantly higher normalized Chao1 diversity than did multiple sclerosis patients. Strong co-clustering by F measure linked samples that shared a preparation batch. In patients, TRBV5-6, TRBV5-1 and TRBV20-1 belonged to five TRBV segments found more frequently than in controls.

As to this clonotype: Antigen: not known.

Included in the TCR beta cDNA libraries were unique molecular identifiers. When about 1 to 11 million T cells were used, they gave some 520,000 cDNA molecules. In TCRdb, the PCR reads were re-called with MiXCR into one record per CDR3 protein. The data show a few hundred thousand distinct CDR3 sequences, with approximately 38% seen just once and 10% to 15% held by the top ten. Germline assignment: CDR1 MGHRA and CDR2 YSYEKL. The CDR3 runs to 13 residues. Trimming shortened V by 4 bases and J by 0 bases, and 6 bases separated the two germline ends. Sequenced input: blood. The chain employs TRBV4-1 and TRBJ1-2, with a possible D match to TRBD1 (5 bases). The TCR was taken from a girl between 5 and 17 years old with multiple sclerosis. Here the CDR3 DNA reads TGCGCCAGCAGCCGGGACCCTAACTATGGCTACACCTTC. This sequence encodes CASSRDPNYGYTF.